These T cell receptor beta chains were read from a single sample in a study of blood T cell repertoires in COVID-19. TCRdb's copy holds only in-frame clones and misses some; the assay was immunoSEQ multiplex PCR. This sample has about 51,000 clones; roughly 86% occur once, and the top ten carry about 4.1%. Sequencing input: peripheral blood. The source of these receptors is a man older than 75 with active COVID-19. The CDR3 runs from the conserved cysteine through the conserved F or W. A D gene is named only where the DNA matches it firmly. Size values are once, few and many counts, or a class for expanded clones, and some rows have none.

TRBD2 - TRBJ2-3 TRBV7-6 CASSPQLAGHPTDTQYF TGTGCCAGCAGCCCGCAACTAGCGGGACACCCCACAGATACGCAGTATTTT
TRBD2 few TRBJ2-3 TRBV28 CASSLFFLRQGTSGVSTDTQYF TGTGCCAGCAGTTTATTCTTTCTGAGACAGGGTACTAGCGGGGTGAGCACAGATACGCAGTATTTT
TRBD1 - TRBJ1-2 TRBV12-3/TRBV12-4 CASSLGQGYGYTF TGTGCCAGCAGTTTGGGACAGGGGTATGGCTACACCTTC
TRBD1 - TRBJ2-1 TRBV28 CASSRGQPYNEQFF TGTGCCAGCAGCAGGGGGCAGCCATACAATGAGCAGTTCTTC
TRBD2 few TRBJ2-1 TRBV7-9 CASIPLAGDEQFF TGTGCCAGCATCCCACTAGCGGGAGATGAGCAGTTCTTC
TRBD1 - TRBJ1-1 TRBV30 CAWSAGGGVHTEAFF TGTGCCTGGAGCGCCGGAGGGGGCGTACACACTGAAGCTTTCTTT
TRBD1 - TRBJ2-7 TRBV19 CASRTTGVVSYEQYF TGTGCCAGTAGGACGACAGGGGTAGTCTCCTACGAGCAGTACTTC
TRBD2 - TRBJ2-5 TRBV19 CASSSLTSGRAGETQYF TGTGCCAGTAGTAGCCTGACTAGCGGGAGGGCCGGGGAGACCCAGTACTTC
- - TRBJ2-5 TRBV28 CASSPLLEGSRETQYF TGTGCCAGCAGCCCTCTTCTGGAGGGCTCGAGGGAGACCCAGTACTTC
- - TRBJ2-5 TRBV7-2 CASSLDGTLQETQYF TGTGCCAGCAGCTTAGACGGGACACTCCAAGAGACCCAGTACTTC
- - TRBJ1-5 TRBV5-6 CASSLAGSREPQHF TGTGCCAGCAGCTTGGCCGGATCTCGGGAGCCCCAGCATTTT
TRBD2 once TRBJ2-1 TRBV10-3 CAIRGLEPYNEQFF TGTGCCATCCGGGGACTAGAGCCTTACAATGAGCAGTTCTTC
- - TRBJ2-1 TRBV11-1 CASSLGEQALNEQFF TGTGCCAGCAGTTTAGGGGAGCAGGCTCTCAATGAGCAGTTCTTC
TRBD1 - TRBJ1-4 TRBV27 CASSLTGSNEKLFF TGTGCCAGCAGTTTGACAGGGTCTAATGAAAAACTGTTTTTT
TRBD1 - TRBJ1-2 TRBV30 CAWTGTARNHNYGYTF TGTGCCTGGACCGGGACAGCACGGAACCATAACTATGGCTACACCTTC
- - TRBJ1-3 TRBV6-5 CASTPPGRPDTIYF TGTGCCAGCACCCCCCCAGGTCGTCCGGACACCATATATTTT
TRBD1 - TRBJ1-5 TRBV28 CASSLGQGAGQPQHF TGTGCCAGCAGTTTAGGACAGGGGGCGGGACAGCCCCAGCATTTT
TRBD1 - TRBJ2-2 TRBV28 CASSLPAGGANTGELFF TGTGCCAGCAGTTTACCGGCAGGGGGCGCGAACACCGGGGAGCTGTTTTTT
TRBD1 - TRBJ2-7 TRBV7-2 CASSQGQVGEQYF TGTGCCAGCAGTCAAGGACAGGTGGGGGAGCAGTACTTC
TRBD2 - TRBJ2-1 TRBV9 CASSVEGGANEQFF TGTGCCAGCAGCGTAGAGGGAGGGGCTAATGAGCAGTTCTTC
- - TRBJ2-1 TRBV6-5 CASSPNMASAEFF TGTGCCAGCAGTCCCAATATGGCTAGCGCAGAGTTCTTC
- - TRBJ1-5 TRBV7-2 CASSSSGTDGQPQHF TGTGCCAGCAGCTCTTCCGGGACTGATGGTCAGCCCCAGCATTTT
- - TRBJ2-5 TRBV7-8 CASSPGLQETQYF TGTGCCAGCAGCCCGGGACTCCAAGAGACCCAGTACTTC
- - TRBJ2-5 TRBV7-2 CASSYDSPGTQYF TGTGCCAGCAGCTACGACTCGCCGGGGACCCAGTACTTC
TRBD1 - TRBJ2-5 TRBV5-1 CASSPQTGDLQETQYF TGCGCCAGCAGCCCCCAGACAGGGGACCTGCAAGAGACCCAGTACTTC
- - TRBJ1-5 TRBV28 CASQPSQGQGSGSNQPQHF TGTGCCAGTCAGCCCTCCCAGGGGCAGGGGTCAGGGAGCAATCAGCCCCAGCATTTT
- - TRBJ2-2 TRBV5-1 CASSFDGGSTGELFF TGCGCCAGCAGCTTCGATGGAGGGAGCACCGGGGAGCTGTTTTTT
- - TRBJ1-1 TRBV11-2 CASKSGDLLNTEAFF TGTGCCAGCAAGAGCGGAGACCTCCTGAACACTGAAGCTTTCTTT
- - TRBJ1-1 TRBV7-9 CASSPAVDLTEAFF TGTGCCAGCAGCCCGGCGGTGGATTTGACTGAAGCTTTCTTT
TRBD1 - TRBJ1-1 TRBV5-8 CASSLAAGTDMNTEAFF TGTGCCAGCAGCTTGGCCGCCGGGACAGACATGAACACTGAAGCTTTCTTT
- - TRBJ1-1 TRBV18 CASQSDKNTEAFF TGTGCCAGCCAAAGTGACAAGAACACTGAAGCTTTCTTT
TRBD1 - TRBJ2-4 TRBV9 CASSGRTGGNIQYF TGTGCCAGCAGCGGACGGACAGGGGGGAACATTCAGTACTTC
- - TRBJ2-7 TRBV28 CASWGGAHEQYF TGTGCCAGCTGGGGGGGGGCGCACGAGCAGTACTTC
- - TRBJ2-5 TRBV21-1 CASSKFNGKETQYF TGTGCCAGCAGCAAATTCAACGGGAAAGAGACCCAGTACTTC
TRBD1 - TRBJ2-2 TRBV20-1 CSASPGQGAIGELFF TGCAGTGCCAGTCCTGGACAGGGGGCAATCGGGGAGCTGTTTTTT
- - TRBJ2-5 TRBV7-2 CASSSTRSLGTETQYF TGTGCCAGCAGCTCCACACGATCTCTAGGCACGGAGACCCAGTACTTC
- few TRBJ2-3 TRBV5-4 CASSLGLREDTQYF TGTGCCAGCAGCCTGGGACTCCGCGAGGATACGCAGTATTTT
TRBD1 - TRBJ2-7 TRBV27 CASSSPGTGYEQYF TGTGCCAGCAGTTCCCCCGGGACAGGATACGAGCAGTACTTC
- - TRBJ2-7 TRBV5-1 CASSSGLSPYEQYF TGCGCCAGCAGCTCAGGACTATCTCCCTACGAGCAGTACTTC
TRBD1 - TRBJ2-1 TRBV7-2 CASSSDRGQYNEQFF TGTGCCAGCAGCTCTGACAGGGGCCAATACAATGAGCAGTTCTTC
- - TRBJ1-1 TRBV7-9 CASSPEVATEAFF TGTGCCAGCAGCCCCGAGGTCGCCACTGAAGCTTTCTTT
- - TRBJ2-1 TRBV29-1 CSVGYNNEQFF TGCAGCGTTGGGTACAACAATGAGCAGTTCTTC
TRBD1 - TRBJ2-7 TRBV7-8 CASSRARGQSYEQYF TGTGCCAGCAGCCGAGCAAGGGGACAGTCCTACGAGCAGTACTTC
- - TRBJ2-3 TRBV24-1 CATSDTRTAADTQYF TGTGCCACCAGTGATACAAGGACAGCGGCAGATACGCAGTATTTT
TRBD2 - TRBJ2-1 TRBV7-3 CASSPAGGSSYNEQFF TGTGCCAGCAGCCCCGCCGGCGGGAGCTCCTACAATGAGCAGTTCTTC
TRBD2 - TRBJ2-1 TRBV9 CASSVATSGRFDEQFF TGTGCCAGCAGCGTAGCGACTAGCGGGAGGTTCGATGAGCAGTTCTTC